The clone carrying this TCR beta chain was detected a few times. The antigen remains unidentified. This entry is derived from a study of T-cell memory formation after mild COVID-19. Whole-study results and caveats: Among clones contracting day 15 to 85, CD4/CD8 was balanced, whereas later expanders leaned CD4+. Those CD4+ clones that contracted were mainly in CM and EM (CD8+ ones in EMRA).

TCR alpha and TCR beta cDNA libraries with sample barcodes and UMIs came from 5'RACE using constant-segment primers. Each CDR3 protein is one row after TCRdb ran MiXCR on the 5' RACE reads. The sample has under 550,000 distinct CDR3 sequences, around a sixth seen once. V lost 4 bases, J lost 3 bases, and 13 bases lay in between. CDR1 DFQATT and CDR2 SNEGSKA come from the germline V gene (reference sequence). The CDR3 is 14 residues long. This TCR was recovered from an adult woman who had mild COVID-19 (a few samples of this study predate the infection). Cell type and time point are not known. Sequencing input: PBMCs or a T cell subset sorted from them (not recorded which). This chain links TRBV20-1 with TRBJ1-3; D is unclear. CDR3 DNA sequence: TGCAGTGCTACCCCTGACTCTGGTGGAAACACCATATATTTT. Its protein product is CSATPDSGGNTIYF.